The clone carrying this T cell receptor beta chain has a handful of counts. Its specificity is not known. The data were taken from a study of T-cell memory formation after mild COVID-19. Study as a whole: Among the donors, TCR clusters were largely specific to each donor.

V gave up 1 base and J gave up 2 bases, with 8 bases separating them. This CDR3 is 14 amino acids long. The germline V gene encodes CDR1 LGHNA and CDR2 YSLEER. Study observations and caveats: Whether day 37 second-wave clones are SARS-CoV-2-specific was not confirmed.

TCR alpha and TCR beta cDNA libraries carrying sample barcodes and UMIs were produced by 5'RACE using constant-segment primers. TCRdb itself ran the 5' RACE reads through MiXCR, one entry per CDR3 protein. The sample yields approximately 12,000 distinct CDR3 sequences, roughly 14% seen once. The clonotype was recovered from a man between 18 and 29 years old who had mild COVID-19 (a few samples of this study predate the infection). Cell type and time point are not known. The sample taken for sequencing was PBMCs or a T cell subset sorted from them (not recorded which). The chain joins TRBV4-3 to TRBJ1-2; D remains unclear. The CDR3 spells CASSQGAANYGYTF. CDR3 nucleotides: TGCGCCAGCAGCCAAGGGGCAGCCAACTATGGCTACACCTTC.